This T cell receptor (beta chain) comes out of a study of T-cell memory formation after mild COVID-19 (dated by TCRdb to the early 2020s). Background on the whole study: TCR sequence clusters from the two donors were found to be largely donor specific. In a couple of donors, T-cell clones that expanded and contracted after mild COVID-19 were followed by sequencing TCRalpha and TCRbeta repertoires longitudinally. Two young, previously healthy adult volunteers, one female and one male, were included in the cohort.

PBMCs were isolated by Ficoll-Paque density gradient centrifugation. What the authors observed across the whole study: SARS-CoV-2 specificity of the second-wave clones peaking on day 37 was not confirmed. The detection of some responding clones in pre-infection memory suggests that pre-existing cross-reactive memory T cells joined the SARS-CoV-2 response. Only a couple of mild cases were covered by the study, and larger cohorts that include severe cases with pre-infection samples were considered necessary. Contracting CD4+ clones turned up mainly in the CM and EM memory subsets, whereas EMRA was where CD8+ clones were enriched. Clones that contracted from day 15 to 85 showed balanced CD4/CD8 phenotypes, whereas a second wave of clones that expanded from day 15 to 37 leaned towards CD4+.

This clonotype turned up a few times. Its antigen is still unknown. Base qualities are not provided; no much larger clone lies one nucleotide away. Sequencing was carried out with an Illumina NovaSeq 6000. TCRalpha and TCRbeta cDNA libraries were built by 5'RACE with constant-segment primers, adding sample barcodes and unique molecular identifiers. Trizol reagent was used to extract RNA from every sample. The libraries were amplified in two PCR steps, and the second step added a second sample barcode and Illumina TruSeq adapters. Sequencing of the libraries was done on an Illumina NovaSeq, producing 2 x 150 bp paired-end reads. Concerning the study's data processing: The reads were demultiplexed and collapsed into UMI-guided consensus sequences using migec v1.2.7. Using mixcr v2.1.11, UMI consensuses were aligned to TRA and TRB V and J templates and then assembled into clonotypes. A clonotype was counted as expanded or contracted only if both edgeR and NoisET called the change significant, with noise models trained on biological replicates. For edgeR calls, the thresholds were a false discovery rate-adjusted p below 0.01 and a log2 fold-change of 1. As an exploratory analysis of dynamics, PCA with hierarchical clustering was applied to max-normalized trajectories of the 1000 most abundant clonotypes. Separately sequenced CD4+ and CD8+ repertoires were used to assign the CD4 or CD8 phenotype of responding clones. TCRdb reprocessing: public reads trimmed at Q25 with fastp, clones called with MiXCR, in-frame beta chains kept. Rows are combined by CDR3 protein, so each entry shows the most common genes and DNA. The V and J calls and clone size are TCRdb's, not the authors'. The sample contains roughly 120,000 distinct CDR3 sequences, about a sixth of them found a single time. The biggest ten clones account for more than 11% of the sample.

Unmatched junction bases come to 11, with V trimmed by 8 bases and J by 8 bases. The germline V gene provides CDR1 MNHEY and CDR2 SVGEGT. The CDR3 contains 15 residues, cysteine and phenylalanine counted. The kept DNA is CDR3 alone, 45 bases in frame from the first base. The sample was PBMCs or a T cell subset sorted from them (not recorded which). The clonotype comes from an adult woman who had mild COVID-19 (a few samples of this study predate the infection). The sample titles of this study are shuffled in the database, so cell type and time point are left out; the donor was told from shared clones. The chain was built from TRBV6-2 or TRBV6-3 and TRBJ2-1, with 11 bases in between that match TRBD2. The CDR3 in this case is CASWAYSGRADEQFF. At the DNA level, the sequence is TGTGCCAGCTGGGCCTATAGCGGGAGGGCCGATGAGCAGTTCTTC.